The clone carrying this TCR beta chain was recorded many times. Not enrolled were patients with uncontrolled infection, other autoimmune disease, pregnancy or lactation. This entry belongs to a study of T cells in Graves' hyperthyroidism and ophthalmopathy. Germline-derived CDR1 and CDR2 are SGHTA and FQGTGA. The junction had 2 bases not matched to a gene; V was cut back by 0 bases and J by 2 bases. The length of the CDR3 is 16 residues. TCR beta CDR3 region amplification was performed from RNA transcripts. First-round RT-PCR of the TCR CDR3 relied on the HTBI primer set. MiXCR, run by TCRdb on the multiplex PCR reads, gives a single entry per CDR3 protein. The sample holds 250,000 to 300,000 distinct CDR3 sequences, about 14% seen once.

This clonotype originated in a woman under 40 with Graves' hyperthyroidism that later progressed to Graves' ophthalmopathy. The chain uses TRBV7-3 and TRBJ2-1; 9 nucleotides line up with TRBD2. Specimen: blood. CDR3 coding DNA: TGTGCCAGCAGCTTAACGCTAGCGGGGACCTACAATGAGCAGTTCTTC. Its protein is CASSLTLAGTYNEQFF.